The 30 T cell receptor beta chains below all came from one sample that was sequenced in a study of T cells in Graves' hyperthyroidism and ophthalmopathy. Researchers took RNA transcripts and amplified the TCR beta CDR3 regions from them. The HTBI primer set served for first-round RT-PCR of the TCR CDR3. TCRdb fed the multiplex PCR reads into MiXCR, producing one record per CDR3 protein. The profile covers about half a million distinct CDR3 sequences, with approximately 24% appearing a single time and around 10% taken by the ten largest. Sequenced sample: blood. These receptors originate from a woman in her 30s with Graves' ophthalmopathy.

This clonotype was seen more than once but under ten times. The CDR3 loop is CASSGDPRDSLYEQYF. CDR3 coding DNA: TGTGCCAGCAGCGGGGACCCTCGGGACAGCCTTTACGAGCAGTACTTC. J is TRBJ2-7 and V is TRBV9; 7 bases match TRBD1. V was clipped by 3 bases and J by 4 bases; unmatched bases: 13. This CDR3 is 16 amino acids long. Germline V gives CDR1 SGDLS, CDR2 YYNGEE.

The table lists this clonotype with many counts. V is TRBV6-2 or TRBV6-3 and J is TRBJ2-4; D ambiguous. Germline V CDR1 and CDR2: MNHEY, SVGEGT. V lost 2 bases and J lost 6, with 8 bases in between. The CDR3 totals 13 residues. CDR3 region: CASSYVERNIQYF. CDR3 nucleotide sequence: TGTGCCAGCAGTTACGTAGAGAGAAACATTCAGTACTTC.

The CDR3 DNA follows: TGTGCCAGCTCTGGCAGGGGCCCAGATACCCAGTACTTC. Translated, it gives CASSGRGPDTQYF. The gene calls are TRBV27 and TRBJ2-5; D may be TRBD1 (6 bases). Germline V gene lookup returns CDR1 MNHEY and CDR2 SMNVEV (reference sequence). V was clipped by 8 bases and J by 8 bases, with 18 bases between them. The length of the CDR3 is 13 residues.

V gene TRBV29-1 combines with J gene TRBJ2-2; no clear D. Germline V lookup: CDR1 SQVTM, CDR2 ANQGSEA. Between the trimmed V and J ends, which lost 6 bases and 0 bases, there was a span of 11 bases. The CDR3 runs to 14 residues. In DNA form, the CDR3 reads TGCAGCGTCGGCAGGACGGCGAACACCGGGGAGCTGTTTTTT. Amino acids: CSVGRTANTGELFF.

The V and J genes are TRBV4-1 and TRBJ1-3; no firm D call. Germline V lookup: CDR1 MGHRA, CDR2 YSYEKL. This CDR3 contains 15 residues. V lost 1 base to trimming and J lost 0 bases, with 7 bases between them. The CDR3 region has the DNA TGCGCCAGCAGCCAAGGACCGATCTCTGGAAACACCATATATTTT. Protein sequence: CASSQGPISGNTIYF.

About this clonotype: The junction departs from germline at one end; a sequencing error may be responsible. V is TRBV20-1 and J is TRBJ2-7; 7 nucleotides agree with TRBD2. This CDR3 is built from 12 residues. CDR1 and CDR2 from the germline V gene are DFQATT and SNEGSKA (reference sequence). The CDR3 loop reads CSGQTSAYELYF. The CDR3 DNA is TGCAGTGGGCAAACTAGCGCCTACGAGCTGTACTTC.

This clonotype was seen at least ten times. The rearrangement uses TRBV24-1 and TRBJ1-5; 8 positions agree with TRBD1. There are 14 residues in the CDR3. Germline V lookup: CDR1 KGHDR, CDR2 SFDVKD. The V and J ends lost 9 bases and 3 bases, in that order; junction bases with no gene match: 6. CDR3 residues: CATGGQGPNQPQHF. In nucleotides, the CDR3 is TGTGCCACCGGAGGACAGGGCCCCAATCAGCCCCAGCATTTT.

This clonotype was detected many times. V gene TRBV11-3 combines with J gene TRBJ2-6; TRBD1 matches at 7 bases. In germline, CDR1 is SGHNT, CDR2 YENEEA. CDR3 length equals 15 residues. V was clipped by 4 bases and J by 2 bases; unmatched bases: 2. CDR3: CASSSGTAGANVLTF. The CDR3 DNA reads as TGTGCCAGCAGCTCAGGGACAGCTGGGGCCAACGTCCTGACTTTC.

This clonotype was seen a single time. The rearrangement uses TRBV6-2 or TRBV6-3 and TRBJ1-1, with a tentative D call TRBD1 (5 bases). There are 14 residues in the CDR3. Germline V gene data show CDR1 as MNHEY and CDR2 as SVGEGT. Trimming cost V 6 bases and J 4 bases, with 15 bases left between them. The CDR3 coding sequence is TGTGCCAGCAGCAGTGCTTTGGGGGGCACTGAAGCTTTCTTT. This sequence encodes CASSSALGGTEAFF.

This clonotype was recorded at least ten times. The rearrangement uses TRBV6-5 and TRBJ1-1; D remains unclear. Per germline, CDR1 MNHEY and CDR2 SVGAGI. Trimming took 4 bases from V and 1 from J, leaving 7 bases between them. The CDR3 sequence is 13 residues long. In nucleotides, the CDR3 is TGTGCCAGCAGTTCGATAAGGAACACTGAAGCTTTCTTT. Translating gives CASSSIRNTEAFF.

This clonotype was observed a handful of times. The chain combines TRBV7-6 with TRBJ2-5, with D possibly being TRBD2 (5 bases). Trimming pared 6 bases from V and 0 bases from J, leaving 11 bases between. The CDR3 sequence is 14 residues long. Germline V gives CDR1 SGHVS, CDR2 FNYEAQ. The CDR3: CASSRREYQETQYF. The CDR3 DNA follows: TGTGCCAGCAGTCGTAGGGAGTACCAAGAGACCCAGTACTTC.

The chain employs TRBV30 and TRBJ2-3; 9 bases agree with TRBD2. Germline CDR1 reads GTSNPN; CDR2 reads SVGIG (reference sequence). The CDR3 contains 16 residues. J gave up 2 bases and V 0 bases, and 6 bases lay outside the gene matches. The CDR3 loop reads CAWSVGLAGYTDTQYF. DNA of the CDR3: TGTGCCTGGAGTGTAGGGCTAGCGGGGTACACAGATACGCAGTATTTT. The full variable domain, with the rest looked up from reference TRBV30 and TRBJ2-3, is SQTIHQWPATLVQPVGSPLSLECTVEGTSNPNLYWYRQAAGRGLQLLFYSVGIGQISSEVPQNLSASRPQDRQFILSSKKLLLSDSGFYLCAWSVGLAGYTDTQYFGPGTRLTVL.

This clonotype was seen many times. CDR3: CSARRGQGLVEQYF. As DNA, the CDR3 is TGCAGTGCTAGGAGGGGCCAGGGATTGGTCGAGCAGTACTTC. This sequence joins TRBV20-1 and TRBJ2-7; TRBD1 or TRBD2 may be the D gene (5 bases each). CDR1 and CDR2 (germline): DFQATT, SNEGSKA (reference sequence). The CDR3 has 14 amino acids. Trimming removed 3 bases at V and 6 bases at J, with 18 bases between.

V and J are TRBV7-9 and TRBJ2-7; D unresolved. The CDR3 covers 14 residues. Germline CDR1 reads SEHNR; CDR2 reads FQNEAQ (reference sequence). V lost 5 bases to trimming and J lost 1 base, with 12 bases between them. CDR3 amino acids: CASSPPSRSYEQYF. The CDR3 coding sequence is TGTGCCAGCAGCCCCCCTAGTAGATCCTACGAGCAGTACTTC.

This clonotype has only a few counts. The chain has TRBV20-1 and TRBJ2-5; 9 bases are a match to TRBD2. Germline lookup yields CDR1 DFQATT and CDR2 SNEGSKA (reference sequence). Losses at the gene ends were 6 bases for V and 2 bases for J; bases not matched to a gene: 16. The CDR3 is 17 residues long. The chain's CDR3 is CSADLAGNPRSQETQYF. CDR3 nucleotide sequence: TGCAGTGCCGATCTAGCGGGGAACCCCAGGTCTCAAGAGACCCAGTACTTC.

This clonotype was counted many times. The chain joins TRBV28 to TRBJ2-7; D tentatively fits TRBD1 or TRBD2 (7 bases each). Germline V CDR1 and CDR2: MDHEN, SYDVKM. CDR3 length equals 15 residues. V lost 3 bases and J lost 3, with 15 bases in between. CDR3 in amino acids: CASSLREGAGYEQYF. DNA of the CDR3: TGTGCCAGCAGTTTGAGGGAGGGGGCCGGCTACGAGCAGTACTTC.

The chain has TRBV5-1 and TRBJ2-7; 11 positions agree with TRBD2. This CDR3 is built from 15 residues. Germline-derived CDR1 and CDR2 are SGHRS and YFSETQ. The trim removed 4 bases at V and 6 bases at J, leaving 9 bases unmatched. CDR3 DNA sequence: TGCGCCAGCAGCCTCGCTAGCGGGAGGACGGGCGAGCAGTACTTC. Translation gives CASSLASGRTGEQYF.

This clonotype was recorded at least ten times. The rearrangement joins TRBV7-9 to TRBJ1-1; 7 bases agree with TRBD1. Looked up from germline, CDR1 is SEHNR and CDR2 is FQNEAQ (reference sequence). With V trimmed by 0 bases and J by 3 bases, 4 bases remained unmatched. The CDR3 covers 15 residues. CDR3 DNA: TGTGCCAGCAGCTTAGCCTGGACAGGAGACACTGAAGCTTTCTTT. This translates into CASSLAWTGDTEAFF.

The CDR3 is CASSYGSPSLGYTF. CDR3 nucleotide sequence: TGTGCCAGCAGTTACGGCAGCCCCTCCTTAGGCTACACCTTC. The V call is TRBV6-5, the J call TRBJ1-2, with D uncertain. Germline lookup yields CDR1 MNHEY and CDR2 SVGAGI. V gave up 2 bases and J gave up 8 bases, with 15 bases separating them. The CDR3 runs to 14 residues.

This clonotype was seen ten or more times. CDR3 residues: CSAITGGSYEQYF. The CDR3 coding sequence is TGCAGTGCGATTACAGGGGGTTCCTACGAGCAGTACTTC. J is TRBJ2-7 and V is TRBV20-1; 8 bases fit TRBD1. V lost 6 bases and J lost 1; bases outside the gene matches: 5. Germline V gives CDR1 DFQATT, CDR2 SNEGSKA (reference sequence). This CDR3 is built from 13 residues.

This clonotype was seen at least ten times. V gene TRBV6-1 combines with J gene TRBJ1-5, with 10 positions matching TRBD1. The germline CDR1 and CDR2 sequences are MNHNS and SASEGT. This CDR3 has 17 residues. V shed 0 bases, J shed 6 bases, and the junction held 8 bases outside the gene matches. CDR3 sequence: CASSEALDRGRGQPQHF. The CDR3 DNA reads TGTGCCAGCAGTGAAGCCCTAGACAGGGGGCGAGGTCAGCCCCAGCATTTT.

In its sample, this clonotype was seen a few times. The chain combines TRBV6-5 with TRBJ1-2; 7 bases fit TRBD1. The CDR3 is 15 residues long. Per germline, CDR1 MNHEY and CDR2 SVGAGI. The J segment lost 3 bases and the V segment lost 2 bases, leaving 6 bases of the junction unmatched. The CDR3 is CASSYATGTDYGYTF. The CDR3 DNA is TGTGCCAGCAGTTACGCGACCGGGACAGACTATGGCTACACCTTC.

This clonotype was picked up many times. V usage is TRBV28 and J usage is TRBJ1-5; D unresolved. From germline, CDR1 is MDHEN and CDR2 SYDVKM. Trimming removed 3 bases from V and 4 bases from J, with 10 bases in between. The CDR3 sequence is 14 residues long. CDR3 bases: TGTGCCAGCAGTTTGGCGCAGCTAAATCAGCCCCAGCATTTT. This codes for CASSLAQLNQPQHF.

This clonotype was recorded at least ten times. The CDR3 nucleotides read TGTGCCAGCAGCTCGGTTGGGATGGTCAGGAGCTACACCTTC. Translating it yields CASSSVGMVRSYTF. The chain links TRBV7-2 to TRBJ1-2; no firm D call. V gave up 4 bases and J gave up 9 bases, with 18 bases separating them. CDR1 and CDR2 (germline): SGHTA, FQGNSA. The CDR3 is made up of 14 amino acids.

This clonotype was seen many times. The chain combines TRBV29-1 with TRBJ1-1; weak D call: TRBD1 (6 bases). Germline CDR1 SQVTM, CDR2 ANQGSEA. The CDR3 totals 13 residues. Trimming removed 3 bases from V and 1 base from J, with 9 bases in between. The CDR3 DNA follows: TGCAGCGTTGACCGGACAGAGAACACTGAAGCTTTCTTT. The encoded protein is CSVDRTENTEAFF. Supplemented by reference TRBV29-1 and TRBJ1-1, the full variable domain reads SAVISQKPSRDICQRGTSLTIQCQVDSQVTMMFWYRQQPGQSLTLIATANQGSEATYESGFVIDKFPISRPNLTFSTLTVSNMSPEDSSIYLCSVDRTENTEAFFGQGTRLTVV.

This clonotype was found many times. CDR3 sequence reads: CSVRTGDSNQPQHF. The CDR3 DNA follows: TGCAGCGTCCGGACAGGGGATAGCAATCAGCCCCAGCATTTT. V gene TRBV29-1 combines with J gene TRBJ1-5; 9 bases are shared with TRBD1. V dropped 6 bases and J dropped 0; count of bases not matched to a gene: 3. Germline CDR1 reads SQVTM; CDR2 reads ANQGSEA. This CDR3 is built from 14 residues.

This clonotype appeared a few times. Here the CDR3 reads CASSSGTAERQYF. In nucleotides, the CDR3 is TGTGCCAGCAGCTCCGGGACAGCCGAACGGCAGTACTTC. The chain uses TRBV7-3 and TRBJ2-7, with 7 bases aligning to TRBD1. Germline V CDR1 and CDR2: SGHTA, FQGTGA. The ends lost 4 bases at V and 9 bases at J; junction bases unmatched: 9. The CDR3 sequence is 13 residues long.

This clonotype has a count of ten or more. The gene calls are TRBV30 and TRBJ1-1, with 11 bases matching TRBD1. There are 13 residues in the CDR3. Germline-derived CDR1 and CDR2 are GTSNPN and SVGIG (reference sequence). With V trimmed by 3 bases and J by 9 bases, 6 bases remained unmatched. CDR3 sequence: CAWRQDRGPQAFF. For the CDR3, the DNA is TGTGCCTGGAGACAGGACAGGGGGCCCCAAGCTTTCTTT.

This clonotype came up many times. Its ends do not fully match the called genes, so a read error is possible. The V and J genes are TRBV13 and TRBJ1-1, with 7 bases fitting TRBD1. CDR3 length: 16 amino acids. Germline V gene data show CDR1 as PRHDT and CDR2 as FYEKMQ (reference sequence). The CDR3 reads CASSSRQGRGRTEAFF. The CDR3 region has the DNA TGTGCCAGCAGCTCCAGACAGGGTCGGGGTCGAACTGAGGCTTTCTTT.

This chain joins TRBV7-3 and TRBJ2-2; 9 bases fit TRBD1. The germline V gene encodes CDR1 SGHTA and CDR2 FQGTGA. The ends lost 4 bases at V and 7 bases at J; junction bases unmatched: 13. This CDR3 has 17 residues. The CDR3 sequence is CASSSYPGQGGSGELFF. CDR3 bases: TGTGCCAGCAGCTCCTACCCGGGACAGGGAGGCAGCGGGGAGCTGTTTTTT.